This T cell receptor (beta chain) was retrieved from a study of shared clonotypes between healthy human individuals. On the study more broadly: CD4 naive cells filled three plates per donor, CD4 memory three, CD8 naive two and CD8 memory one. The study, taken as a whole, reports: Limited genetic and exposure-history diversity came from having few donors.

The donors were adults (healthy and HIV-negative) with no recent acute infections or vaccinations. In regard to this clone: Antigen: not known.

Libraries were prepared by immunoSEQ multiplex PCR; TCRdb keeps only in-frame clonotypes and omits some of them. The sample holds a few million clones; 90% to 95% are singletons and the top ten take 0.35% to 0.5%. The receptor's source is a man between 18 and 29 years old in good health. Some clones in this sample may be carry-over from other donors' samples. The sequenced sample was naive CD4+ T cells from PBMCs. Subset denoted: CD45RA+ positively selected.

CDR3 in DNA: TGTGCCAGCTTTCCTTTGGGGTCCCCCGACACCATATATTTT. This gives the protein CASFPLGSPDTIYF. The chain combines TRBV5-4 with TRBJ1-3; D is undetermined. The CDR3 loop spans 14 amino acids. CDR1 SGHNT and CDR2 YYREEE come from the germline V gene (reference sequence). V lost 7 bases, J lost 8 bases, and 19 bases lay in between.